This TCR beta chain was obtained from a study of CD4 T cells in relation to SARS-CoV-2 and coronaviruses (dated by TCRdb to 2020 to 2023). Notes on the research overall: In the ViraFEST assay, PBMCs were cultured with antigen for less than eleven days, after which TCR beta CDR3s were sequenced to identify clonal expansions specific to the antigen. For other donors in the study, expansion assays were sequenced with a different, Illumina-based TCR-beta assay. Shared crossreactive spike epitopes were mapped to their HLA restriction using patient-derived lymphoblastoid cell lines. A median age of 38.5 years, with a range of roughly 20 to 75 years, was recorded for the full convalescent cohort of approximately 12 patients. At the level of individual TCR clonotypes, the study measured memory CD4+ T cell crossreactivity between SARS-CoV-2 spike protein and common cold coronavirus spike proteins. The Adaptive Biotechnologies TCR-sequencing kit was used to sequence samples from three pre-COVID donors and the naive versus memory experiments, whereas other data were Illumina-based. Of the roughly twelve convalescent patients, 8 were male and 4 were female, and two of the subjects were Hispanic.

Survey-level immunoSEQ TCR-beta sequencing was performed on DNA from CEF-cultured naive and memory CD4+ T cells. The original methods were these. During preprocessing, nonproductive sequences were discarded, as were any CDR3s that did not begin with C, did not end with F or W, or were shorter than 7 amino acids. The MANAFEST web app identified antigen-specific clonotypes based on expansion compared with the reference and other culture wells. To be counted as positive, a clone had to show significant expansion compared with the reference culture, at an FDR below 0.05, in 2 of 3 replicate wells. A further requirement for positive clones was significant expansion compared with all other tandem wells, along with an odds ratio above 5. Cultured and uncultured naive and memory CD4+ repertoires were searched for CDR3s previously identified as spike- and CEF-reactive. CDR3 homology was quantified as pairwise Levenshtein distance, calculated with the stringdist R package after three terminal residues were trimmed from each end. In its TCRdb copy, this immuneACCESS table keeps in-frame sequences only and misses some clones. Where compared with another copy, unresolved V genes explain less than half of these, and the others have no known cause. V and J calls and clone size are copied from that table; D and trimming were computed from the DNA. This sample holds tens of thousands of clones; about 80% were observed only once. The ten largest clonotypes hold over 0.95% of the sample.

Naive and memory CD4+ T cells were separated from cryopreserved PBMCs by first enriching for CD4 and then performing EasySep naive CD4+ T cell enrichment. For about eleven days, sorted naive or memory CD4+ T cells (over 95,000) were cultured at a 1:1 ratio with T cell-depleted PBMCs and CEF peptides. In general, triplicate replicate wells were used for every peptide culture condition. Ficoll-Paque PLUS gradient centrifugation was used to isolate PBMCs from either whole blood or leukapheresis product. The PBMCs went either fresh into the expansion assay or into cryopreservation at -140 degrees C. The QIAamp Micro DNA Kit was used to extract genomic DNA from the CD4+ T cells. This clone was observed a few times. What this receptor recognizes is not known. The sample holds no much larger clone one base away, and base qualities are not on file. The germline V gene (reference sequence) specifies SGHNT as CDR1 and YYREEE as CDR2. The CDR3 spans 14 residues, from the cysteine through the phenylalanine. The kept DNA is CDR3 alone, 42 bases in frame from the first base. A distance of 8 bases separates the germline ends of V and J, which lose 0 bases and 2 bases respectively.

Paper-wide results and their limitations: Because no donor provided both pre-pandemic and post-infection samples, tracing the source of pre-existing responses was limited. In about 60% of donors, memory CD4+ clonotypes turned up that crossrecognized SARS-CoV-2 and at least one common cold coronavirus spike. Because the crossreactivity analysis focused on spike protein, crossreactivity against other viral proteins was not assessed. The study was constrained by small numbers of patients and of tested TCRs. Sequencing of naive versus memory cells indicated that the assay detects memory recall responses, not primary responses primed during culture. Crossreactive clones showed significantly weaker SARS-CoV-2-driven expansion than monoreactive clones, consistent with antigenic imprinting.

The sequence came from an adult with COVID-19. The chain joins TRBV5-4 to TRBJ1-2; a confident D gene designation cannot be given. Sequencing input: naive CD4+ T cells from PBMCs, cultured in vitro. Sample cell subset or site, as interpreted from the label and publication: naive CD4+ T cells isolated by negative enrichment. The CDR3 protein sequence reads: CASSLGGTNYGYTF. The DNA reads TGTGCCAGCAGCTTGGGCGGCACCAACTATGGCTACACCTTC.